The present T cell receptor (beta chain) was sequenced within a study of shared clonotypes between healthy human individuals (dated by TCRdb to the early 2020s). In terms of the full investigation: Two women and a few men aged 18 to 49 years were included in the cohort. For each donor, CD4 naive and CD4 memory were each run on three plates, CD8 naive on two plates, and CD8 memory on one plate. To estimate repertoire size and how much clonotypes are shared between individuals, the study performed deep sequencing of blood TCR repertoires from roughly five healthy adults. To increase sequencing depth and limit assay-specific biases, different laboratories used diverse techniques to prepare libraries and sequence TCR repertoires. Between about 0.94 and 8.9 billion PBMCs per donor were obtained by leukapheresis. What the study reported, not specific to this receptor: Across several donors, approximately 4.6% of naive CD4, approximately 4% of naive CD8, 2% to 2.5% of memory CD4, and around 0.4% of memory CD8 clonotypes were shared. Pairwise subsampling led to the expectation that sequencing depth would affect the degree of clonotype sharing among donors. Because the study included a small number of donors, the genetic and exposure-history diversity represented was limited. Clonotypes shared by all four sorted-subset donors showed higher generation probabilities than non-shared clonotypes. Only blood was sampled, and tissue TCR repertoires likely differ from those in blood. Naive subsets generally had larger estimated clonotype richness than memory subsets did. Rarefaction of sorted-subset datasets indicated incomplete sequencing despite the large sequencing depth.

For CDR1 and CDR2, the germline V gene lists SQVTM and ANQGSEA. From its cysteine to its phenylalanine, the CDR3 spans 14 amino acids. Here the CDR3 DNA is all that survives: 42 bases in frame from base 1. Deletion took 6 bases off V and 1 base off J, with a span of 13 bases between the germline ends. Using the deep immunoSEQ assay, TCR CDR3 regions were amplified from genomic DNA by multiplex PCR. For each cell subset, the extracted genomic DNA was distributed evenly across all wells of several immunoSEQ 96-well plates, and each plate served as one replicate. For sorted subsets, around 0.2 ug of genomic DNA, equivalent to 25,000 to 30,000 T cell genomes, went into each replicate PCR. Purified libraries were quantified with a Qubit 3.0 fluorometer, sized on a Bioanalyzer 2100, and re-quantified with the KAPA Library Quantification kit. Every immunoSEQ 96-well plate was sequenced on a dedicated single-read 150-cycle Illumina NextSeq 550 flow cell. Regarding the original processing steps: The immunoSEQ output contained only junctional sequences without quality scores, so filtering could not match that applied to full-length reads. Sequences were annotated with PyIR, a Python wrapper for IgBLAST v1.9, and V/J genes and CDR3 were assigned using IMGT germline references. Reads with weak V/J assignments (E-value above 1e-6), missing CDR3, stop codons, out-of-frame junctions, or ambiguous translated residues were removed. V3J clonotypes were defined as sequences sharing the same inferred V gene, J gene, and CDR3 amino acid sequence. Percentage overlap between repertoires was calculated by dividing the number of shared unique clonotypes by the size of the smaller repertoire. RTK rarefaction, the Chao1 estimator, and Recon v2.1 estimates of unobserved clonotypes were used to assess repertoire richness. Generation probabilities were computed with OLGA for all TCRbeta clonotypes obtained by the gDNA method from several donors. The table comes from immuneACCESS by way of TCRdb, which keeps in-frame sequences with V and J called. Part of the clones is missing from these tables; in studies checked, under half for an unresolved V gene and the rest for unknown reasons. V, J and clone size are those of that table, while D and trimming were read from the DNA. Counted in this sample were under 2,000,000 clones; just under 95% of them appeared once. The ten biggest clones cover approximately 1.2% of the sample.

A word on this clone: Its specific antigen is unknown. The record has no base qualities; no much larger clone is one base away.

For the CD8 naive samples, CD45RO-negative cells were positively selected for CCR7, yielding a CD45RA+CCR7+ population from which TemRA cells were excluded. The donors were healthy, HIV-negative adults who had no recently reported acute infections or vaccinations. All donors were Caucasian adults living in Nashville, Tennessee, USA. Blood was collected by leukapheresis, and PBMCs were isolated by Ficoll-Histopaque density gradient centrifugation and then cryopreserved in liquid nitrogen vapor phase. Purity and quantity of every magnetically sorted T cell population were checked by analytical flow cytometry. Each sorted fraction had its genomic DNA isolated and then quantified by UV absorbance on a Nanodrop 2000c.

The rearrangement joined TRBV29-1 to TRBJ2-1; a tentative D call is TRBD2 (5 bases match). Sequencing was carried out using naive CD8+ T cells sorted from blood. Sample cell subset or site, as interpreted from the label and publication: CD45RA+CCR7+. This receptor was taken from a man aged 18 to 30 in good health. DNA sequence: TGCAGCGTACCTCCGAGCGGTTCCTACAATGAGCAGTTCTTC. Its translation reads: CSVPPSGSYNEQFF.